This TCR beta chain was recorded in a study of blood T cells in healthy people across ages. Study in general: Template switching caught about one barcoded beta molecule for each two T cells.

Germline CDR1 reads MDHEN; CDR2 reads SYDVKM. The CDR3 runs to 14 residues. This clonotype appeared a single time. At one boundary the junction diverges from the germline segment, which might be a read error. Through a sample-barcoded 5' primer and a J-beta primer mix, a second PCR was run for roughly 6 to 11 cycles. TCRdb called the 5' RACE reads again in MiXCR, with one record for every CDR3 protein. The sample shows some 940,000 distinct CDR3 sequences, about 27% of them seen only once. Separately, the same data were catalogued under a study of T cells of mothers and their children.

This clonotype originated in a middle-aged woman in good health. This rearrangement joins TRBV28 to TRBJ2-4; 9 nucleotides agree with TRBD1. Matching the DNA end better, TRBJ2-7 makes the J call doubtful. Sequencing was performed on blood. CDR3 protein: CVSSSGQGLVEQYF. DNA for the CDR3: TGTGTCAGCAGTTCGGGACAGGGTTTGGTCGAGCAGTACTTC.